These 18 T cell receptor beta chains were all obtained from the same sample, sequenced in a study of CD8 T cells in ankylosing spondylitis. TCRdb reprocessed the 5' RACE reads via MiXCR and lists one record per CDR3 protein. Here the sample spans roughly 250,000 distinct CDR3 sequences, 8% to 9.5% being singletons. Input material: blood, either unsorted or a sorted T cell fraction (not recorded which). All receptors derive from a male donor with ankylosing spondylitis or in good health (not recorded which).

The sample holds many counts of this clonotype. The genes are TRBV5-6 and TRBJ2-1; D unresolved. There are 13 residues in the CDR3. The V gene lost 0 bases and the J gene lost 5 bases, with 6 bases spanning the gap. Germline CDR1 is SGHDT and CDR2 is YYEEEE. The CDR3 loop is CASSLGPDNEQFF. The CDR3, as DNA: TGTGCCAGCAGCTTGGGCCCTGACAATGAGCAGTTCTTC.

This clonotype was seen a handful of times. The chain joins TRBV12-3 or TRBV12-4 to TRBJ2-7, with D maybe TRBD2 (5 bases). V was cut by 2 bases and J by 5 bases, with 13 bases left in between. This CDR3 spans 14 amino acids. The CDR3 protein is CASSLFPGIDEQYF. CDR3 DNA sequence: TGTGCCAGCAGTTTATTCCCGGGAATCGACGAGCAGTACTTC.

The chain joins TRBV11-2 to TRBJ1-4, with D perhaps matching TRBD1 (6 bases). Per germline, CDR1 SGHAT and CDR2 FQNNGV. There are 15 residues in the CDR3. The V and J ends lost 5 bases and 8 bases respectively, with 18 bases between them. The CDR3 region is CASSPSSGAGEKLFF. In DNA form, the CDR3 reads TGTGCCAGCAGCCCGTCGTCGGGGGCAGGGGAAAAACTGTTTTTT. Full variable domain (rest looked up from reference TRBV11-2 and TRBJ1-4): EAGVAQSPRYKIIEKRQSVAFWCNPISGHATLYWYQQILGQGPKLLIQFQNNGVVDDSQLPKDRFSAERLKGVDSTLKIQPAKLEDSAVYLCASSPSSGAGEKLFFGSGTQLSVL.

CDR3 sequence reads: CATSRLPQTEEQYF. The DNA of the CDR3 is TGTGCCACCAGCAGACTCCCTCAAACGGAGGAGCAGTACTTC. This rearrangement joins TRBV15 to TRBJ2-7; no clear D gene. This CDR3 region has 14 residues. CDR1 is LNHNV and CDR2 is YYDKDF in the germline V gene (reference sequence). Trimming removed 2 bases from V and 7 bases from J, with 15 bases in between.

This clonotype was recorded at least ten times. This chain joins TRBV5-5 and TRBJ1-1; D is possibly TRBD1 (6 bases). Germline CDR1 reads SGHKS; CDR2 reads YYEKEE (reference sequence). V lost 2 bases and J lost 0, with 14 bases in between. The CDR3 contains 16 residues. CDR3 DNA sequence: TGTGCCAGCAGCTTATCAGGGGTCACCATGAACACTGAAGCTTTCTTT. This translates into CASSLSGVTMNTEAFF.

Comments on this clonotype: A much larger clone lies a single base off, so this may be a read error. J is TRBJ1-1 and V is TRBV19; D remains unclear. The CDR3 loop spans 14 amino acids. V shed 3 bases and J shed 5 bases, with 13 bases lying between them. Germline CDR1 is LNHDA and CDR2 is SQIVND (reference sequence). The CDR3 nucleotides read TGTGCCAGTAGTATTTCGGACGGAAAAACTGAAGCTTTCTTT. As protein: CASSISDGKTEAFF. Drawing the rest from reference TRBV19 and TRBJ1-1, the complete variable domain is DGGITQSPKYLFRKEGQNVTLSCEQNLNHDAMYWYRQDPGQGLRLIYYSQIVNDFQKGDIAEGYSVSREKKESFPLTVTSAQKNPTAFYLCASSISDGKTEAFFGQGTRLTVV.

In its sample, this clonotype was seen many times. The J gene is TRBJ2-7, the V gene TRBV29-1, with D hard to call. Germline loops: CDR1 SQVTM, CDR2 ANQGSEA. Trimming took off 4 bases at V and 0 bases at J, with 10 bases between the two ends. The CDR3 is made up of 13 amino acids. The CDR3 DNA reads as TGCAGCGTTGTAGGTAGGGTCTCCTACGAGCAGTACTTC. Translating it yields CSVVGRVSYEQYF.

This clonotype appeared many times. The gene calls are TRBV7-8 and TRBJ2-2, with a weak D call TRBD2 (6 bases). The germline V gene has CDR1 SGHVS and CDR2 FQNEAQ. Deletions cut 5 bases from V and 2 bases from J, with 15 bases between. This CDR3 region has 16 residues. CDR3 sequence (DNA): TGTGCCAGCAGCGGCCCAAGTAGCGGAAACACCGGGGAGCTGTTTTTT. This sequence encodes CASSGPSSGNTGELFF. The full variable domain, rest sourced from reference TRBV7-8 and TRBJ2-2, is GAGVSQSPRYKVAKRGQDVALRCDPISGHVSLFWYQQALGQGPEFLTYFQNEAQLDKSGLPSDRFFAERPEGSVSTLKIQRTQQEDSAVYLCASSGPSSGNTGELFFGEGSRLTVL.

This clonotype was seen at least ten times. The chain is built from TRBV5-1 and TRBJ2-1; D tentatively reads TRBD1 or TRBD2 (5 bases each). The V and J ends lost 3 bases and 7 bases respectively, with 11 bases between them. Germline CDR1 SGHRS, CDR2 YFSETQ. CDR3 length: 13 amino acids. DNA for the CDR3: TGCGCCAGCAGCTCGGGACCAGGGAATGAGCAGTTCTTC. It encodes CASSSGPGNEQFF. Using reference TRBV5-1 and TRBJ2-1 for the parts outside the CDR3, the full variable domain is KAGVTQTPRYLIKTRGQQVTLSCSPISGHRSVSWYQQTPGQGLQFLFEYFSETQRNKGNFPGRFSGRQFSNSRSEMNVSTLELGDSALYLCASSSGPGNEQFFGPGTRLTVL.

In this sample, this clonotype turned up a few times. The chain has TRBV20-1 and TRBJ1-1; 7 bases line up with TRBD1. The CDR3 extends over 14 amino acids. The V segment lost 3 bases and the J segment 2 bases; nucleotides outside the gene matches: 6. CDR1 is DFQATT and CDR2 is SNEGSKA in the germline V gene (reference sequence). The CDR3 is CSASSRQGNTEAFF. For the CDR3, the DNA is TGCAGTGCTAGTAGTAGACAGGGAAACACTGAAGCTTTCTTT.

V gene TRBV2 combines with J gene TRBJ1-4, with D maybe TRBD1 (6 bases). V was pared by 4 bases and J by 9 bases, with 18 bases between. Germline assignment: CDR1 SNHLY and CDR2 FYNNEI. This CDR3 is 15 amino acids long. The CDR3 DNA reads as TGTGCCAGCAGTGGGGGGGCAGGGCGTGGGCAAAAACTGTTTTTT. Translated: CASSGGAGRGQKLFF.

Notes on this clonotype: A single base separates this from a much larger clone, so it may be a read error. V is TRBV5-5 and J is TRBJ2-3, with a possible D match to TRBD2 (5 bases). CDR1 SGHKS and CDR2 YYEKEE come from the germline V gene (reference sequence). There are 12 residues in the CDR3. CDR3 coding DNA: TGTACCAGCAACGGACTGTTCGCTACGCAGTATTTT. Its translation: CTSNGLFATQYF.

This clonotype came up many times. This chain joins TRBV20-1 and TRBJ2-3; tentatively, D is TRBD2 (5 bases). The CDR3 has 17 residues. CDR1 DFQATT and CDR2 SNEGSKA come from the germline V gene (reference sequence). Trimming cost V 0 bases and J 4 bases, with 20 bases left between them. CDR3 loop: CSARDSPGGAAADTQYF. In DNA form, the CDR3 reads TGCAGTGCTAGAGATAGCCCTGGAGGAGCAGCAGCAGATACGCAGTATTTT.

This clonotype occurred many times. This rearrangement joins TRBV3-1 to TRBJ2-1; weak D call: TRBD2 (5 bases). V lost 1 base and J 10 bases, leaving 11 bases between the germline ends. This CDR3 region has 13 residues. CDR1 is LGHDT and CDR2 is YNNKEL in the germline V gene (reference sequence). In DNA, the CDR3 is TGTGCCAGCAGCCAAGTCCCTAAGCGGGAGCAGTTCTTC. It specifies CASSQVPKREQFF.

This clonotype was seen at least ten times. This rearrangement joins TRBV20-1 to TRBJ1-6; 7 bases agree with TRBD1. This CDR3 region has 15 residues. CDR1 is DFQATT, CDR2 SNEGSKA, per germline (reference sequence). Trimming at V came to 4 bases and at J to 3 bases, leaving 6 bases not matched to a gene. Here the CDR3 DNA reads TGCAGTGCTACTATCACAGGGGACTATAATTCACCCCTCCACTTT. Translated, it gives CSATITGDYNSPLHF.

This chain's CDR3 is CASSPGGRRQETQYF. The CDR3, as DNA: TGTGCCAGCAGCCCTGGTGGACGGAGGCAAGAGACCCAGTACTTC. V and J are TRBV7-9 and TRBJ2-5, with D perhaps matching TRBD2 (5 bases). Trimming shortened V by 5 bases and J by 2 bases, and 15 bases separated the two germline ends. CDR3 size: 15 residues. The germline CDR1 and CDR2 sequences are SEHNR and FQNEAQ (reference sequence).

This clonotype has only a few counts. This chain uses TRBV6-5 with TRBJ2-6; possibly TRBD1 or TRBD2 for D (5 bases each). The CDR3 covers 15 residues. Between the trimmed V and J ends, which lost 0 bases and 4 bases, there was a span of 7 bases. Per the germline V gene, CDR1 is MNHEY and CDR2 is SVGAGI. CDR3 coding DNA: TGTGCCAGCAGTTACTCGGGACCAGGGGCCAACGTCCTGACTTTC. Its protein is CASSYSGPGANVLTF.

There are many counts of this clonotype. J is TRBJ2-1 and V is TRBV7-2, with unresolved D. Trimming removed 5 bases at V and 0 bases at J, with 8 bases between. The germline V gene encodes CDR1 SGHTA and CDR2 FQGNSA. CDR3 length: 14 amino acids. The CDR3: CASSRDRSYNEQFF. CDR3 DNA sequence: TGTGCCAGCAGCCGCGATCGCTCCTACAATGAGCAGTTCTTC.